These 14 T cell receptor beta chains came from one sample sequenced in a study of identical twins. Each CDR3 protein gets one entry after TCRdb re-called the 5' RACE reads with MiXCR. The sample shows hundreds of thousands of distinct CDR3 sequences, around 24% of them seen only once. These sequences were also reported in another study, on T cells expressing NK-cell markers.

Specimen: CD4+ T cells sorted from blood. These TCRs come from a woman between 18 and 29 years old in good health.

The gene calls are TRBV5-6 and TRBJ1-2; a possible D gene is TRBD1 (5 bases). Germline V gene sequence: CDR1 SGHDT, CDR2 YYEEEE. The V and J ends lost 1 base and 4 bases respectively, with 11 bases between them. The CDR3 loop spans 14 amino acids. The CDR3: CASSLKWGGYGYTF. The CDR3 bases are TGTGCCAGCAGCTTGAAGTGGGGCGGCTATGGCTACACCTTC.

The table lists this clonotype with a few counts. The J gene is TRBJ2-1, the V gene TRBV7-9; no reliable D call. The germline V gene encodes CDR1 SEHNR and CDR2 FQNEAQ (reference sequence). CDR3 length: 11 residues. The germline V and J ends were trimmed by 4 bases and 6 bases, with 4 bases remaining between them. CDR3 residues: CASSSANEQFF. Written as DNA, the CDR3 is TGTGCCAGCAGCTCTGCCAATGAGCAGTTCTTC.

This clonotype appeared a few times. The CDR3 loop is CAIRFGPNTEAFF. The CDR3 DNA sequence: TGTGCCATCCGTTTTGGACCCAACACTGAAGCTTTCTTT. The gene calls are TRBV10-3 and TRBJ1-1; D is ambiguous. Trimming left V 8 bases short and J 2 bases short, with 12 bases between. The CDR3 is 13 residues long. The germline CDR1 and CDR2 sequences are ENHRY and SYGVKD.

This clonotype was seen repeatedly, ten times or more. Here the CDR3 reads CSVVSSGTTRGYTF. The CDR3 DNA is TGCAGCGTTGTTAGTAGCGGGACAACCAGGGGCTACACCTTC. The gene calls are TRBV29-1 and TRBJ1-2; tentative D call: TRBD1 (6 bases). Germline values: CDR1 SQVTM, CDR2 ANQGSEA. The CDR3 loop spans 14 amino acids. V was cut by 4 bases and J by 8 bases, with 20 bases left in between.

The V and J genes are TRBV20-1 and TRBJ2-6, with D unresolved. The V end was cut by 3 bases, the J end by 0 bases, with 6 bases between. CDR3 length: 14 residues. CDR1 and CDR2 from the germline V gene are DFQATT and SNEGSKA (reference sequence). CDR3 sequence: CSASHLSGANVLTF. DNA for the CDR3: TGCAGTGCTAGCCATCTCTCTGGGGCCAACGTCCTGACTTTC.

This clonotype was seen only a few times. The chain joins TRBV18 to TRBJ1-2; D is possibly TRBD1 (6 bases). The CDR3 is made up of 16 amino acids. V was pared by 2 bases and J by 5 bases, with 18 bases between. Germline V gene data show CDR1 as KGHSH and CDR2 as LQKENI. CDR3 in amino acids: CASSPSTGGAWYGYTF. CDR3 DNA sequence: TGTGCCAGCTCACCATCGACGGGGGGCGCGTGGTATGGCTACACCTTC.

The rearrangement uses TRBV12-3 or TRBV12-4 and TRBJ1-5; possible D gene TRBD1, 5 bases. CDR3 length: 14 amino acids. The V end lost 3 bases, the J end lost 6 bases, and 12 bases lay between the germline ends. CDR3 DNA sequence: TGTGCCAGCAGTTTTCAGGGAGGCCCTCAGCCCCAGCATTTT. Its protein is CASSFQGGPQPQHF.

A few counts support this clonotype. This chain joins TRBV5-1 and TRBJ2-1; TRBD2 is a possible D gene (6 bases). Germline loops: CDR1 SGHRS, CDR2 YFSETQ. The CDR3 consists of 16 residues. V was shortened by 1 base and J by 6 bases, with 17 bases between the two germline ends. CDR3 DNA sequence: TGCGCCAGCAGCTTGCTCCCAGGGACTGGTTCCAATGAGCAGTTCTTC. This gives the protein CASSLLPGTGSNEQFF.

This clonotype was seen more than once but under ten times. V and J are TRBV7-2 and TRBJ2-1, with unresolved D. Trimming shortened V by 5 bases and J by 2 bases, and 10 bases separated the two germline ends. The V gene's germline CDR1 is SGHTA and CDR2 FQGNSA. This CDR3 is 14 amino acids long. The CDR3 loop reads CASSPSPAYNEQFF. Written as DNA, the CDR3 is TGTGCCAGCAGCCCGTCTCCGGCCTACAATGAGCAGTTCTTC.

The V call is TRBV29-1, the J call TRBJ1-4; maybe TRBD1 (6 bases). Germline assignment: CDR1 SQVTM and CDR2 ANQGSEA. The CDR3 covers 12 residues. V gave up 4 bases and J gave up 4 bases, with 7 bases separating them. The CDR3 loop reads CSVGGRNEKLFF. CDR3 DNA sequence: TGCAGCGTTGGGGGGCGTAATGAAAAACTGTTTTTT.

This clonotype was picked up one time. The chain joins TRBV20-1 to TRBJ2-7, with D possibly matching TRBD1 (5 bases). Trimming removed 3 bases from V and 3 bases from J, with 15 bases in between. The CDR3 length is 14 residues. The germline V gene has CDR1 DFQATT and CDR2 SNEGSKA (reference sequence). CDR3 protein: CSASLRAGIYEQYF. The CDR3 nucleotides are TGCAGTGCTAGTCTCCGGGCAGGGATCTACGAGCAGTACTTC.

The rearrangement links TRBV6-5 to TRBJ1-6; D is ambiguous. Germline values: CDR1 MNHEY, CDR2 SVGAGI. Trimming removed 2 bases from V and 9 bases from J, with 11 bases in between. The CDR3 is 14 amino acids. CDR3 sequence: CASSYGPTGSPLHF. The CDR3 coding sequence is TGTGCCAGCAGTTACGGACCCACGGGTTCACCCCTCCACTTT.

A few counts support this clonotype. This chain links TRBV5-4 with TRBJ1-1; D uncertain. The CDR3 contains 14 residues. The V and J ends lost 5 bases and 1 base respectively, with 12 bases between them. Looked up from germline, CDR1 is SGHNT and CDR2 is YYREEE (reference sequence). This CDR3 is CASRPGLGNTEAFF. The CDR3 DNA reads TGTGCCAGCAGACCAGGACTCGGGAACACTGAAGCTTTCTTT.

The chain recombines TRBV6-5 with TRBJ2-7, with D possibly TRBD2 on 6 matching bases. V lost 0 bases to trimming and J lost 6 bases, with 15 bases between them. The germline CDR1 and CDR2 sequences are MNHEY and SVGAGI. The CDR3 loop spans 15 amino acids. DNA for the CDR3: TGTGCCAGCAGTTACTCGCCTCAGGGAGGAAGCGAGCAGTACTTC. Its protein product is CASSYSPQGGSEQYF.